Shown below are 8 T cell receptor beta chains from a single sample sequenced in a study of T cell repertoires in cytomegalovirus infection. MiXCR was run by TCRdb on the reads, yielding one entry per CDR3 protein. This sample has about 400,000 distinct CDR3 sequences; roughly 18% occur once, and the top ten carry about 10%. The sequencing sample was made of PBMCs. The receptors were sampled from a human donor in good health (CMV status not recorded). Some clones in this sample may be carry-over from other donors' samples.

On this clonotype: A much larger clone differs from this one at a single base, so this may be a read error. The chain uses TRBV7-2 and TRBJ2-3, with D perhaps matching TRBD2 (6 bases). Germline V gives CDR1 SGHTA, CDR2 FQGNSA. This CDR3 has 17 amino acids. The CDR3 DNA is TGTGCCAGCGGCTTAGTAGCGACTAGGCGAGGCACAGATACGCAGTATTTT. Its protein product is CASGLVATRRGTDTQYF.

This clonotype was seen a few times. The V call is TRBV5-1, the J call TRBJ2-7; D is ambiguous. V was pared by 0 bases and J by 4 bases, with 8 bases between. This CDR3 is built from 13 residues. Germline values: CDR1 SGHRS, CDR2 YFSETQ. CDR3 amino acids: CASSLGVQYEQYF. The CDR3 nucleotides are TGCGCCAGCAGCTTGGGAGTGCAATACGAGCAGTACTTC.

The chain uses TRBV7-9 and TRBJ2-5, with 10 bases lining up with TRBD1. The J segment lost 4 bases and the V segment lost 4 bases, leaving 9 bases of the junction unmatched. CDR1 SEHNR and CDR2 FQNEAQ come from the germline V gene (reference sequence). The CDR3 spans 16 residues. The CDR3: CASSSGTGVPGETQYF. The CDR3 coding sequence is TGTGCCAGCAGCTCCGGGACAGGGGTTCCGGGAGAGACCCAGTACTTC.

A few counts support this clonotype. The rearrangement uses TRBV19 and TRBJ1-1; D is unclear. V dropped 11 bases and J dropped 0 bases, with 16 bases sitting between them. CDR3 length: 14 amino acids. Germline CDR1 LNHDA, CDR2 SQIVND (reference sequence). In DNA form, the CDR3 reads TGTGCCTCCAGCCGAGGGAGCGTGAACACTGAAGCTTTCTTT. It specifies CASSRGSVNTEAFF.

This clonotype has just a few counts. The chain combines TRBV11-2 with TRBJ2-1; TRBD2 aligns across 10 bases. CDR1 is SGHAT and CDR2 is FQNNGV in the germline V gene. V lost 5 bases to trimming and J lost 5 bases; unmatched junction nucleotides: 6. The length of the CDR3 is 15 residues. This CDR3 reads CASSTGTSVHNEQFF. CDR3 nucleotide sequence: TGTGCCAGCAGCACCGGGACTAGCGTTCACAATGAGCAGTTCTTC.

This clonotype was observed a handful of times. This chain links TRBV19 with TRBJ2-1; 9 bases match TRBD2. V lost 7 bases and J lost 9; bases outside the gene matches: 4. The germline gives CDR1 LNHDA, CDR2 SQIVND (reference sequence). The CDR3 extends over 12 amino acids. DNA for the CDR3: TGTGCCAGTAACCAGCGGGGGGCTGAGCAGTTCTTC. Translated: CASNQRGAEQFF. Based on the CDR3 plus reference TRBV19 and TRBJ2-1, the full variable domain is DGGITQSPKYLFRKEGQNVTLSCEQNLNHDAMYWYRQDPGQGLRLIYYSQIVNDFQKGDIAEGYSVSREKKESFPLTVTSAQKNPTAFYLCASNQRGAEQFFGPGTRLTVL.

This clonotype was seen only a few times. DNA for the CDR3: TGTGCCAGTACCCAGCGGGGGAGCAACACCGGGGAGCTGTTTTTT. It specifies CASTQRGSNTGELFF. The rearrangement uses TRBV19 and TRBJ2-2; 8 bases line up with TRBD2. The germline V gene encodes CDR1 LNHDA and CDR2 SQIVND (reference sequence). After removal of 7 bases from V and 2 bases from J, the junction contained 6 bases not matched to a gene. This CDR3 comprises 15 residues. Full variable domain (outside the CDR3, taken from reference TRBV19 and TRBJ2-2): DGGITQSPKYLFRKEGQNVTLSCEQNLNHDAMYWYRQDPGQGLRLIYYSQIVNDFQKGDIAEGYSVSREKKESFPLTVTSAQKNPTAFYLCASTQRGSNTGELFFGEGSRLTVL.

There are many counts of this clonotype. This sequence joins TRBV7-2 and TRBJ2-2; D call uncertain. Trimming pared 1 base from V and 8 bases from J, leaving 8 bases between. This CDR3 contains 13 residues. Germline lookup yields CDR1 SGHTA and CDR2 FQGNSA. The CDR3 region is CASSLGGRGELFF. The CDR3, as DNA: TGTGCCAGCAGCTTAGGGGGAAGGGGGGAGCTGTTTTTT. Full variable domain (missing parts from reference TRBV7-2 and TRBJ2-2): GAGVSQSPSNKVTEKGKDVELRCDPISGHTALYWYRQSLGQGLEFLIYFQGNSAPDKSGLPSDRFSAERTGGSVSTLTIQRTQQEDSAVYLCASSLGGRGELFFGEGSRLTVL.